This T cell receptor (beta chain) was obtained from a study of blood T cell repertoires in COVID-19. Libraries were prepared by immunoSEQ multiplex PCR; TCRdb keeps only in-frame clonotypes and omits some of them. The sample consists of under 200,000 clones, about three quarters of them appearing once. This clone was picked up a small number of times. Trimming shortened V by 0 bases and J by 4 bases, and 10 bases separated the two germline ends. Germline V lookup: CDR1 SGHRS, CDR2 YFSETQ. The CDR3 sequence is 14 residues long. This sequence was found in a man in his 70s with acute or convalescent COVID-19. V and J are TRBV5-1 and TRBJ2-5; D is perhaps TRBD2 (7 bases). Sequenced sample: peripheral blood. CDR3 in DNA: TGCGCCAGCAGCTTGGCGGGGGGCAGAGAGACCCAGTACTTC. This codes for CASSLAGGRETQYF.